A single sample gave rise to the 18 T cell receptor beta chains below, sequenced in a study of blood T cell repertoires in COVID-19. Here immunoSEQ multiplex PCR was the method, and the copy in TCRdb shows in-frame clones only, minus some. Here the sample spans 250,000 to 350,000 clones, around 90% being singletons. The material sequenced was PBMCs or T cells enriched from blood (not recorded which). Receptor source: a woman aged 25-40 years who had recovered from COVID-19.

A word on this clone: This sample also contains other DNA sequences that code for the same CDR3. The chain couples TRBV12-3 or TRBV12-4 to TRBJ2-3; unclear D gene. Trimming took off 3 bases at V and 2 bases at J, with 6 bases between the two ends. CDR3 size: 13 residues. The chain's CDR3 is CASSLAVTDTQYF. The CDR3 DNA follows: TGTGCCAGCAGTTTGGCGGTCACAGATACGCAGTATTTT.

The rearrangement links TRBV18 to TRBJ2-6; 11 bases are a match to TRBD2. The CDR3 has 20 amino acids. The V and J ends lost 0 bases and 0 bases, in that order; junction bases with no gene match: 7. Germline V CDR1 and CDR2: KGHSH, LQKENI. The CDR3 protein is CASSPPLAGGAFSGANVLTF. The CDR3 nucleotides read TGTGCCAGCTCACCACCCCTAGCGGGAGGAGCCTTCTCTGGGGCCAACGTCCTGACTTTC.

This clone was counted once. This chain links TRBV21-1 with TRBJ2-6; TRBD2, the table's D call, was not compared with the DNA. TRBV21-1 is labeled a pseudogene. The CDR3 contains 17 residues. CDR3 coding DNA: TGTGCCAGCAGCAAAGATCCAGTCTGGAGGGGGGCCAACGTCCTGACTTTC. As protein: CASSKDPVWRGANVLTF.

The chain couples TRBV28 to TRBJ2-7, with a weak D call TRBD2 (5 bases). Trimming took off 7 bases at V and 3 bases at J, with 16 bases between the two ends. This CDR3 spans 14 amino acids. Germline V gene lookup returns CDR1 MDHEN and CDR2 SYDVKM. The CDR3 is CASTPNSGGYEQYF. The CDR3 nucleotides are TGTGCCAGCACTCCAAACAGTGGAGGCTACGAGCAGTACTTC. The full variable domain, completed using reference TRBV28 and TRBJ2-7, is DVKVTQSSRYLVKRTGEKVFLECVQDMDHENMFWYRQDPGLGLRLIYFSYDVKMKEKGDIPEGYSVSREKKERFSLILESASTNQTSMYLCASTPNSGGYEQYFGPGTRLTVT.

The rearrangement uses TRBV7-2 and TRBJ2-1; 11 bases agree with TRBD1. The germline V gene encodes CDR1 SGHTA and CDR2 FQGNSA. V shed 6 bases, J shed 6 bases, and the junction held 4 bases outside the gene matches. The CDR3 has 14 amino acids. DNA for the CDR3: TGTGCCAGCAGTCGGGACAGGGGGGCCAATGAGCAGTTCTTC. Translated, it gives CASSRDRGANEQFF.

This chain joins TRBV7-9 and TRBJ2-2; TRBD1 matches 9 bases. This CDR3 is built from 19 residues. Trimming removed 3 bases from V and 3 bases from J; junction bases left unmatched: 14. The germline V gene has CDR1 SEHNR and CDR2 FQNEAQ (reference sequence). This CDR3 is CASSFGGQGRRVDTGELFF. For the CDR3, the DNA is TGTGCCAGCAGCTTCGGGGGACAGGGCAGACGGGTCGACACCGGGGAGCTGTTTTTT.

The gene calls are TRBV7-2 and TRBJ2-3, with 9 bases matching TRBD2. Looked up from germline, CDR1 is SGHTA and CDR2 is FQGNSA. The CDR3 runs 16 residues. V trimming: 1 base; J trimming: 4 bases; junction bases outside the gene matches: 6. Written as DNA, the CDR3 is TGTGCCAGCAGCTTAGGTGCGCGGGGGGGAGCAGATACGCAGTATTTT. Its translation: CASSLGARGGADTQYF. Combining the CDR3 with reference TRBV7-2 and TRBJ2-3 gives the whole variable domain GAGVSQSPSNKVTEKGKDVELRCDPISGHTALYWYRQSLGQGLEFLIYFQGNSAPDKSGLPSDRFSAERTGGSVSTLTIQRTQQEDSAVYLCASSLGARGGADTQYFGPGTRLTVL.

The chain recombines TRBV7-6 with TRBJ1-1, with 9 bases lining up with TRBD1. CDR1 and CDR2 (germline): SGHVS, FNYEAQ. The CDR3 loop spans 15 amino acids. With V trimmed by 4 bases and J by 1 base, 4 bases remained unmatched. The DNA for the CDR3 is TGTGCCAGCAGCTCCGACAGGGGGAAGAACACTGAAGCTTTCTTT. Translating gives CASSSDRGKNTEAFF.

V usage is TRBV6-2 or TRBV6-3 and J usage is TRBJ1-5, with D maybe TRBD1 (5 bases). V was cut by 0 bases and J by 3 bases, with 9 bases left in between. The CDR3 totals 15 residues. Germline loops: CDR1 MNHEY, CDR2 SVGEGT. The CDR3: CASSYSGLVNQPQHF. CDR3 nucleotides: TGTGCCAGCAGTTACTCGGGGCTAGTCAATCAGCCCCAGCATTTT.

The rearrangement links TRBV7-2 to TRBJ1-4, with D uncertain. The CDR3 runs to 13 residues. The germline gives CDR1 SGHTA, CDR2 FQGNSA. Trimming removed 9 bases from V and 4 bases from J, with 12 bases in between. CDR3 protein: CASQTGNNEKLFF. CDR3 in DNA: TGTGCCAGTCAAACCGGGAATAATGAAAAACTGTTTTTT.

CDR3 region: CASSPGVSGANVLTF. DNA for the CDR3: TGTGCCAGCAGTCCAGGGGTCTCTGGGGCCAACGTCCTGACTTTC. This chain uses TRBV28 with TRBJ2-6; tentative D call: TRBD1 (6 bases). The CDR3 contains 15 residues. Germline assignment: CDR1 MDHEN and CDR2 SYDVKM. V was shortened by 5 bases and J by 0 bases, with 8 bases between the two germline ends.

The chain couples TRBV28 to TRBJ1-2; D may be TRBD1 (6 bases). The CDR3 runs to 15 residues. The V end was cut by 1 base, the J end by 6 bases, with 15 bases between. CDR1 and CDR2 from the germline V gene are MDHEN and SYDVKM. In nucleotides, the CDR3 is TGTGCCAGCAGTTTATCGCAGGGGCTCGTGGATGGCTACACCTTC. Translating gives CASSLSQGLVDGYTF.

The chain carries TRBV24-1 and TRBJ1-1; a weak D match, TRBD1 (5 bases). There are 13 residues in the CDR3. V lost 4 bases, J lost 4 bases, and 9 bases lay in between. The germline CDR1 and CDR2 sequences are KGHDR and SFDVKD. The CDR3 sequence is CATSEGEGTEAFF. CDR3 in DNA: TGTGCCACCAGTGAAGGGGAGGGCACTGAAGCTTTCTTT.

The gene calls are TRBV2 and TRBJ2-2, with TRBD1 matching 8 bases. The V gene's germline CDR1 is SNHLY and CDR2 FYNNEI. The CDR3 is 16 amino acids. Losses at the gene ends were 4 bases for V and 4 bases for J; bases not matched to a gene: 8. This CDR3 is CASSGYYRGATGELFF. CDR3 nucleotide sequence: TGTGCCAGCAGTGGGTATTACAGGGGGGCCACCGGGGAGCTGTTTTTT.

The V and J genes are TRBV28 and TRBJ2-1; 8 bases agree with TRBD2. Germline CDR1 and CDR2: MDHEN and SYDVKM. Trimming removed 5 bases from V and 4 bases from J; junction bases left unmatched: 13. The CDR3 has 17 amino acids. CDR3 sequence (DNA): TGTGCCAGCAGTACGGGAGGGCCATTCACAATGTACAATGAGCAGTTCTTC. This encodes CASSTGGPFTMYNEQFF.

V and J are TRBV19 and TRBJ2-7, with TRBD2 as a possible D gene (6 bases). The ends were cut back, 0 bases at V and 3 bases at J, with 6 bases in the middle. The germline V gene has CDR1 LNHDA and CDR2 SQIVND (reference sequence). The CDR3 has 13 amino acids. This CDR3 reads CASSIERDYEQYF. For the CDR3, the DNA is TGTGCCAGTAGTATAGAGCGGGACTACGAGCAGTACTTC.

This rearrangement joins TRBV28 to TRBJ2-3; 9 positions agree with TRBD1. Germline loops: CDR1 MDHEN, CDR2 SYDVKM. V trimming: 4 bases; J trimming: 2 bases; junction bases outside the gene matches: 7. The CDR3 is made up of 16 amino acids. CDR3 residues: CASSSTGGLPTDTQYF. The DNA for the CDR3 is TGTGCCAGCAGTTCCACAGGGGGCCTTCCCACAGATACGCAGTATTTT.

V usage is TRBV9 and J usage is TRBJ1-2; possibly TRBD1 for D (6 bases). Trimming pared 3 bases from V and 0 bases from J, leaving 12 bases between. Germline CDR1 SGDLS, CDR2 YYNGEE. The CDR3 sequence is 15 residues long. CDR3 sequence: CASSAGTLANYGYTF. In nucleotides, the CDR3 is TGTGCCAGCAGCGCTGGGACACTAGCTAACTATGGCTACACCTTC.